Detailed here is one T cell receptor (beta chain). The antigen remains unidentified. These data belong to a study of T cell responses to AZD1222 COVID-19 vaccine. Broader study findings: Rises in breadth and depth of Spike-specific TCRs came after two AZD1222 doses. Dominant at 160-218 and 743-854, vaccine-associated CD4 TCRs also spanned spike. Among those given AZD1222, only five to seven were seropositive at baseline.

Here immunoSEQ multiplex PCR was the method, and the copy in TCRdb shows in-frame clones only, minus some. The sample has about 120,000 clones; around 88% are singletons. Germline CDR1 is SEHNR and CDR2 is FQNEAQ (reference sequence). The CDR3 is made up of 12 amino acids. V lost 7 bases, J lost 6 bases, and 12 bases lay in between. This TCR was sampled from an adult in good health. The genes are TRBV7-9 and TRBJ1-1; D perhaps matches TRBD1 (5 bases). The sequenced sample was peripheral blood, obtained on day 0 of AZD1222 vaccination. The CDR3 loop is CASTFQGSEAFF. The DNA of the CDR3 is TGTGCCAGCACCTTTCAGGGCTCTGAAGCTTTCTTT.